The 4 T cell receptor beta chains below were found in one sample sequenced in a study of T cell clones after liver transplantation. Sequencing used immunoSEQ multiplex PCR; TCRdb keeps in-frame clones, though not all of them. This repertoire shows under 55,000 clones, roughly nine tenths found once; its top ten account for 13% to 15%. Sequencing used CD8+ T cells from blood, obtained 12 months after liver transplant. Receptor source: a human patient who received a liver transplant. The graft donor may be the source of some T cells.

This chain joins TRBV11-2 and TRBJ2-1; no reliable D call. The CDR3 loop spans 12 amino acids. Germline lookup yields CDR1 SGHAT and CDR2 FQNNGV. The ends were cut back, 1 base at V and 7 bases at J, with 5 bases in the middle. CDR3 region: CASSLVGNEQFF. CDR3 DNA sequence: TGTGCCAGCAGCTTAGTCGGGAATGAGCAGTTCTTC.

The V and J genes are TRBV27 and TRBJ2-2, with no clear D. The CDR3 consists of 14 residues. In germline, CDR1 is MNHEY, CDR2 SMNVEV (reference sequence). V was clipped by 1 base and J by 0 bases, with 3 bases between them. CDR3 DNA sequence: TGTGCCAGCAGTTTATACGCGAACACCGGGGAGCTGTTTTTT. It is translated as CASSLYANTGELFF.

The rearrangement uses TRBV7-6 and TRBJ2-5; tentative D call: TRBD1 (6 bases). Trimming stripped 5 bases from V and 5 bases from J, with 18 bases between. The germline V gene encodes CDR1 SGHVS and CDR2 FNYEAQ. The CDR3 contains 15 residues. This CDR3 is CASSPPQGWGETQYF. In DNA, the CDR3 is TGTGCCAGCAGCCCACCCCAGGGGTGGGGGGAGACCCAGTACTTC. Using reference TRBV7-6 and TRBJ2-5 for the parts outside the CDR3, the full variable domain is GAGVSQSPRYKVTKRGQDVALRCDPISGHVSLYWYRQALGQGPEFLTYFNYEAQQDKSGLPNDRFSAERPEGSISTLTIQRTEQRDSAMYRCASSPPQGWGETQYFGPGTRLLVL.

The gene calls are TRBV9 and TRBJ2-7; either TRBD1 or TRBD2 may supply D (5 bases each). The V gene lost 4 bases and the J gene lost 6 bases, with 17 bases spanning the gap. The CDR3 consists of 14 residues. Germline assignment: CDR1 SGDLS and CDR2 YYNGEE. CDR3 in DNA: TGTGCCAGCAGCATGGGACCGGCTAGTGGCGAGCAGTACTTC. Residues: CASSMGPASGEQYF.